These T cell receptor beta chains were read from a single sample in a study of T-cell reconstitution after alpha-beta-depleted transplantation in children. A single record per CDR3 protein comes from TCRdb applying MiXCR to the PCR reads. The profile shows fewer than 400,000 distinct CDR3 sequences, roughly 21% of them singletons. The sequenced sample was PBMCs, mostly from graft donor cells, obtained 180 days after TCRalphabeta/CD19-depleted stem cell transplant. The receptors were gathered from a male patient aged 10 to 17 who had a stem cell transplant for acute lymphoblastic leukemia, so the T cells may come from the graft donor. The CDR3 runs from the conserved cysteine through the conserved F or W. The order of the fields is J gene, CDR3 length, D gene, clone size, V gene, CDR3 protein, CDR3 DNA. The D gene is left open where the match is weak. Rows may omit the clone size; those that give it use once, few, many or a size class.

TRBJ2-1	12	TRBD1	many	TRBV5-1	CASSWDSVGQFF	TGCGCCAGCAGCTGGGACAGCGTTGGGCAGTTCTTC
TRBJ2-1	10	.	few	TRBV20-1	CSARPGEQFF	TGCAGTGCTAGACCGGGTGAGCAGTTCTTC
TRBJ2-1	18	TRBD2	.	TRBV4-1	CASSQELYRLAGRYEQFF	TGCGCCAGCAGCCAAGAACTGTATAGACTAGCGGGAAGGTATGAGCAGTTCTTC
TRBJ1-4	14	.	once	TRBV12-3/TRBV12-4	CASSLTRRSEKLFF	TGTGCCAGCAGCCTGACTAGACGCAGTGAAAAACTGTTTTTT
TRBJ2-3	14	.	.	TRBV5-1	CASSERVKADTQYF	TGCGCCAGCAGTGAGCGGGTTAAGGCAGATACGCAGTATTTT
TRBJ1-1	15	.	few	TRBV25-1	CASRPTGPMNTEAFF	TGTGCCAGCAGACCAACAGGGCCAATGAACACTGAAGCTTTCTTT
TRBJ2-2	15	TRBD1	few	TRBV5-1	CASSAGQGPPGELFF	TGCGCCAGCAGCGCGGGACAGGGTCCTCCCGGGGAGCTGTTTTTT
TRBJ2-3	16	TRBD2	once	TRBV4-2	CASSPLAGGPPDTQYF	TGTGCCAGCAGCCCGCTAGCGGGAGGGCCTCCAGATACGCAGTATTTT
TRBJ2-7	14	TRBD1	few	TRBV5-1	CASRGTGQRREQYF	TGCGCCAGCAGGGGGACAGGGCAAAGGAGGGAGCAGTACTTC
TRBJ2-5	18	TRBD2	few	TRBV3-1	CAGRQERGEREGRETQYF	TGTGCCGGGCGCCAAGAGAGGGGCGAGCGGGAAGGCAGAGAGACCCAGTACTTC
TRBJ2-7	11	.	few	TRBV4-2	CASSRTGPFGF	TGTGCCAGCAGCCGAACAGGGCCGTTTGGGTTC
TRBJ2-1	14	.	many	TRBV4-2	CASSRPTDSSEQFF	TGTGCCAGCAGCCGACCAACTGACAGTTCTGAGCAGTTCTTC
TRBJ1-1	15	.	.	TRBV7-2	CASSLDRDTNTEAFF	TGTGCCAGCAGCTTAGACCGGGACACGAACACTGAAGCTTTCTTT
TRBJ1-1	15	.	.	TRBV5-4	CASTSGAEMNTEAFF	TGTGCCAGCACCTCGGGGGCGGAGATGAACACTGAAGCTTTCTTT
TRBJ2-3	12	.	.	TRBV5-4	CASSPDPWAQYF	TGTGCCAGCAGCCCCGACCCGTGGGCGCAGTATTTT
TRBJ2-3	14	TRBD2	many	TRBV20-1	CSARASGGTDTQYF	TGCAGTGCTAGAGCCAGCGGGGGCACAGATACGCAGTATTTT
TRBJ2-7	17	.	few	TRBV5-1	CASSLVVPGLRADEQYF	TGCGCCAGCAGCTTGGTCGTACCCGGCTTGCGGGCGGACGAGCAGTACTTC
TRBJ1-6	15	.	.	TRBV9	CASSQRGGLNSPLHF	TGTGCCAGCAGCCAAAGAGGGGGGTTAAATTCACCCCTCCACTTT
TRBJ1-4	14	.	.	TRBV10-1	CASSEDSHWGKLFF	TGCGCCAGCAGTGAAGATTCACATTGGGGAAAACTGTTTTTT
TRBJ1-1	13	.	few	TRBV28	CASSFAGNTEAFF	TGTGCCAGCAGTTTTGCAGGGAACACTGAAGCTTTCTTT
TRBJ1-3	16	.	.	TRBV5-1	CASSSDLSGSGNTIYF	TGCGCCAGCAGCTCAGATTTATCAGGCTCTGGAAACACCATATATTTT
TRBJ2-1	12	.	.	TRBV29-1	CSVRGIKDEQFF	TGCAGCGTTCGGGGTATAAAGGATGAGCAGTTCTTC
TRBJ1-5	16	TRBD1	.	TRBV5-8	CASSLAGQGSRQPQHF	TGTGCCAGCAGCTTGGCAGGACAGGGGAGTCGTCAGCCCCAGCATTTT
TRBJ2-5	13	.	.	TRBV7-3	CASSPRAQETQYF	TGTGCCAGCAGCCCCAGGGCCCAAGAGACCCAGTACTTC
TRBJ2-7	15	TRBD2	few	TRBV12-3/TRBV12-4	CASSNLVLAGNEQYF	TGTGCCAGCAGTAACCTAGTACTAGCGGGGAACGAGCAGTACTTC
TRBJ1-1	13	.	.	TRBV6-1	CATATGLNTEAFF	TGTGCCACCGCTACAGGGTTGAACACTGAAGCTTTCTTT
TRBJ2-1	13	.	few	TRBV12-3/TRBV12-4	CASIGSSYNEQFF	TGTGCCAGCATCGGGAGTAGCTACAATGAGCAGTTCTTC
TRBJ2-4	15	.	.	TRBV24-1	CATSDAALAKNIQYF	TGTGCCACCAGTGATGCTGCCTTAGCCAAAAACATTCAGTACTTC
TRBJ2-5	13	.	.	TRBV7-8	CASSLSGWETQYF	TGTGCCAGCAGCTTGTCAGGCTGGGAGACCCAGTACTTC
TRBJ1-5	15	.	.	TRBV5-1	CASSLRGTFGQPQHF	TGCGCCAGCAGCTTGAGAGGCACCTTCGGTCAGCCCCAGCATTTT
TRBJ1-5	16	.	few	TRBV4-1	CASSQDATGFNQPQHF	TGCGCCAGCAGCCAAGATGCCACAGGGTTCAATCAGCCCCAGCATTTT
TRBJ2-7	11	.	few	TRBV6-5	CASSYNYEQYF	TGTGCCAGCAGTTACAACTACGAGCAGTACTTC
TRBJ2-4	14	.	.	TRBV12-3/TRBV12-4	CASSEQGNVNIQYF	TGTGCCAGCAGTGAGCAGGGAAATGTCAACATTCAGTACTTC
TRBJ2-7	14	TRBD1	.	TRBV27	CASSSDRGLNEQYF	TGTGCCAGCAGTTCGGACAGGGGGCTGAACGAGCAGTACTTC
TRBJ1-2	14	.	.	TRBV20-1	CSATSGDPSYGYTF	TGCAGTGCTACCTCAGGGGACCCATCCTATGGCTACACCTTC
TRBJ1-6	14	TRBD1	.	TRBV7-2	CASSLKAGGSPLHF	TGTGCCAGCAGCTTAAAGGCAGGGGGGTCACCCCTCCACTTT
TRBJ2-4	12	.	.	TRBV4-1	CATVGAKNIQYF	TGCGCCACCGTTGGAGCCAAAAACATTCAGTACTTC
TRBJ1-3	15	.	.	TRBV6-1	CASSADRYSGNTIYF	TGTGCCAGCAGCGCCGACAGGTACTCTGGAAACACCATATATTTT
TRBJ2-3	17	TRBD2	.	TRBV7-3	CASSLMERGSFTDTQYF	TGTGCCAGCAGCTTAATGGAGCGGGGGAGCTTCACAGATACGCAGTATTTT
TRBJ1-5	14	TRBD1	.	TRBV20-1	CSATLGQGNQPQHF	TGCAGTGCCACGCTCGGACAGGGTAATCAGCCCCAGCATTTT
TRBJ2-2	14	.	.	TRBV9	CASSVYGNTGELFF	TGTGCCAGCAGCGTTTATGGGAACACCGGGGAGCTGTTTTTT
TRBJ2-5	16	.	few	TRBV3-1	CASSQDRARWWETQYF	TGTGCCAGCAGCCAAGATCGGGCGCGGTGGTGGGAGACCCAGTACTTC
TRBJ2-3	16	.	.	TRBV7-2	CASSLSKRLSTDTQYF	TGTGCCAGCAGCTTGAGTAAGAGACTAAGCACAGATACGCAGTATTTT
TRBJ2-5	13	.	.	TRBV7-6	CASSLAEGETQYF	TGTGCCAGCAGCTTAGCGGAAGGAGAGACCCAGTACTTC
TRBJ1-1	15	.	.	TRBV5-1	CASSLQGPTNTEAFF	TGCGCCAGCAGCTTGCAGGGGCCCACGAACACTGAAGCTTTCTTT
TRBJ1-4	14	.	few	TRBV7-9	CASSPFSGNEKLFF	TGTGCCAGCAGCCCCTTCAGTGGAAATGAAAAACTGTTTTTT
TRBJ2-5	14	.	.	TRBV10-3	CAISEWTAKETQYF	TGTGCCATCAGTGAGTGGACAGCAAAAGAGACCCAGTACTTC
TRBJ2-7	18	.	few	TRBV2	CASTRTGAALAGAYEQYF	TGTGCCAGCACCAGGACAGGGGCCGCCCTAGCGGGAGCCTACGAGCAGTACTTC
TRBJ2-7	18	TRBD2	once	TRBV7-8	CASSAVGGGRFLSYEQYF	TGTGCCAGCAGCGCAGTGGGTGGCGGGAGGTTCCTCTCCTACGAGCAGTACTTC
TRBJ2-5	13	.	few	TRBV9	CASSADSQETQYF	TGTGCCAGCAGCGCCGACTCCCAAGAGACCCAGTACTTC
TRBJ1-2	12	.	few	TRBV5-1	CASSFRSGGYTF	TGCGCCAGCAGCTTCCGCTCGGGTGGCTACACCTTC
TRBJ2-2	14	.	few	TRBV7-9	CATHNRDFPGELFF	TGTGCCACCCATAATCGGGACTTCCCCGGGGAGCTGTTTTTT
TRBJ2-5	16	.	few	TRBV4-1	CASSQEGPGGEQTQYF	TGCGCCAGCAGCCAAGAGGGTCCGGGTGGTGAGCAGACCCAGTACTTC
TRBJ2-1	15	TRBD2	.	TRBV7-3	CASSLMLAGYNEQFF	TGTGCCAGCAGCTTAATGCTAGCGGGGTACAATGAGCAGTTCTTC
TRBJ1-3	12	.	many	TRBV20-1	CSAVSSGHTIYF	TGCAGTGCTGTATCCTCCGGTCACACCATATATTTT
TRBJ2-2	17	TRBD2	once	TRBV7-3	CASSLRGTSGSAGELFF	TGTGCCAGCAGCTTAAGGGGAACTAGCGGGAGCGCCGGGGAGCTGTTTTTT
TRBJ2-1	15	.	.	TRBV5-4	CASSFSSRKYNEQFF	TGTGCCAGCAGCTTTTCTAGTCGGAAATACAATGAGCAGTTCTTC
TRBJ2-1	15	.	few	TRBV4-1	CASSRGAPSYNEQFF	TGCGCCAGCAGCCGCGGGGCCCCCTCCTACAATGAGCAGTTCTTC
TRBJ2-1	15	TRBD2	.	TRBV11-3	CASSLEVGTGGEQFF	TGTGCCAGCAGCTTAGAGGTCGGGACGGGGGGGGAGCAGTTCTTC